This T cell receptor beta chain is from a study of immune characterization of retroperitoneal liposarcoma. TCRdb re-analysed the PCR reads in MiXCR, keeping a single row per CDR3 protein. The sample holds approximately 9,300 distinct CDR3 sequences, 30% to 45% seen once. The CDR3 is 17 amino acids. The germline gives CDR1 SGHAT, CDR2 FQNNGV. This clonotype was counted between two and nine times. The source of this sequence is a female donor with retroperitoneal liposarcoma. The chain employs TRBV11-2 and TRBJ2-1; 12 bases are a match to TRBD2. The DNA end is a closer match to TRBJ2-7, so the J assignment may be wrong. The sample was tumor tissue. Here the CDR3 DNA reads TGTGCCAGCAGCTTAGTCCTTCTAGCGGGAGGGGGGAATGAGCAGTACTTC. Amino acid sequence: CASSLVLLAGGGNEQYF.